The sequence of this T cell receptor (beta chain) was determined in a study of T-cell memory formation after mild COVID-19 (dated by TCRdb to the early 2020s). In terms of the full investigation: TCR sequence clusters from the two donors were found to be largely donor specific. Longitudinal TCRalpha and TCRbeta repertoire sequencing tracked T-cell clones expanding and contracting after mild COVID-19 in two donors. The cohort comprised two young, previously healthy adult volunteers, one female and one male. Study-wide findings and limitations: Contracting CD4+ clones were found mainly in CM and EM memory subsets, while CD8+ clones were enriched in EMRA. Some responding clones were detected in pre-infection memory, which suggested that pre-existing cross-reactive memory T cells had joined the SARS-CoV-2 response. Only a couple of mild cases were covered by the study, and larger cohorts that include severe cases with pre-infection samples were considered necessary. From day 15 to 85, contracting clones showed balanced CD4/CD8 phenotypes, whereas a second wave of clones that expanded from day 15 to 37 leaned towards CD4+. SARS-CoV-2 specificity was not confirmed for the second-wave clones peaking on day 37.

V is shortened by 11 bases, J by 4 bases, and the region joining them spans 9 bases. Looking up the germline V gene (reference sequence) yields CDR1 LNHDA and CDR2 SQIVND. Measured from the cysteine to the phenylalanine, the CDR3 is 12 residues long. Only the CDR3 DNA stays, 36 bases, in frame from base 1. PBMCs were isolated by Ficoll-Paque density gradient centrifugation. The sequencer was an Illumina NovaSeq 6000. TCRalpha and TCRbeta cDNA libraries were built by 5'RACE with constant-segment primers, adding sample barcodes and unique molecular identifiers. Trizol reagent was used to extract RNA from every sample. The libraries were amplified in two PCR steps, and the second step added a second sample barcode and Illumina TruSeq adapters. Sequencing of libraries was performed on an Illumina NovaSeq with 2 x 150 bp paired-end reads. Processing in the source paper ran as follows. The reads were demultiplexed and collapsed into UMI-guided consensus sequences using migec v1.2.7. With mixcr v2.1.11, UMI consensuses were aligned to TRA and TRB V and J templates and assembled into clonotypes. Expanded or contracted clonotypes were those called significant by both edgeR and NoisET, with noise models trained on biological replicates. For edgeR calls, the thresholds were a false discovery rate-adjusted p below 0.01 and a log2 fold-change of 1. PCA with hierarchical clustering of max-normalized trajectories of the 1000 most abundant clonotypes was used as exploratory dynamics analysis. Separately sequenced CD4+ and CD8+ repertoires were used to assign the CD4 or CD8 phenotype of responding clones. Using fastp at Q25 and MiXCR, TCRdb reprocessed the public reads and kept productive beta chains. CDR3 protein sequences are deduplicated, and each keeps its most common genes and DNA. The V and J calls shown here were made by TCRdb, not taken from the authors' results. This sample lists roughly 450,000 distinct CDR3 sequences; about 20% were detected once. Clones ranked in the top ten supply approximately 21% of the sample.

As to this clonotype: Its antigen target is currently unknown. Base qualities are not at hand, and no much larger clone is one base apart.

This TCR derives from a man between 18 and 29 years old who had mild COVID-19 (a few samples of this study predate the infection). The sample titles of this study are shuffled in the database, so cell type and time point are left out; the donor was told from shared clones. Source material: PBMCs or a T cell subset sorted from them (not recorded which). This chain is built from TRBV19 and TRBJ2-6; the D segment cannot be called with confidence. The sequenced DNA: TGTGCCGTCTCGTCCGGGGCCAACGTCCTGACTTTC. The translation is CAVSSGANVLTF.